Included here is one T cell receptor (beta chain) sequence, with context. Antigen unknown. Other DNA sequences in this specimen translate into the identical CDR3. The method was immunoSEQ multiplex PCR; TCRdb's version includes in-frame clones alone and lacks a portion of them. The data show roughly 2,300,000 clones, approximately 90% seen once. The CDR3 spans 13 residues. Germline V gene data show CDR1 as SGHRS and CDR2 as YFSETQ. J lost 7 bases, V lost 1 base, and 2 bases had no gene match. The sample belongs to a study of shared clonotypes between healthy human individuals. Turning to the study itself: CD4 naive and CD4 memory each took three plates per donor, while CD8 naive took two and CD8 memory one.

Broader study findings: Genetic and exposure-history diversity was limited by the small donor number. The sharing of 4% to 5.5% of naive CD4 clonotypes was seen across a handful of donors.

CD4+ cells underwent separation, giving CD45RA+ naive and CD45RA-negative memory subsets. The chain couples TRBV5-1 to TRBJ1-3, with 7 bases matching TRBD1. The TCR comes from a man in his late teens or twenties in good health. Some clones in this sample may be carry-over from other donors' samples. Specimen: naive CD4+ T cells from PBMCs. Subset meaning: CD45RA+ positively selected. The CDR3 bases are TGCGCCAGCAGCTTGAACAGGGGTAACACCATATATTTT. It yields the protein CASSLNRGNTIYF.